What follows describes a single TCR beta chain. This specimen comes from a study of OX40 agonist ivuxolimab in advanced cancers. The overall study: Patients received ivuxolimab, an agonistic anti-OX40 (CD134) antibody. Patients in dose escalation had liver, melanoma, kidney or head and neck cancers. Three dose-escalation patients had partial responses: one with hepatocellular carcinoma and two with cutaneous melanoma.

Assay: immunoSEQ multiplex PCR; the TCRdb copy retains only in-frame clones and omits some. The profile shows more than 100,000 clones, around 89% of them singletons. It was autoimmune disease history or systemic immunosuppression that excluded patients. CDR3 size: 13 residues. Germline CDR1 SGHTS, CDR2 YDEGEE. V lost 7 bases and J lost 4, with 12 bases in between. The chain carries TRBV5-8 and TRBJ2-1; D ambiguous. The source was CD4+ or CD8+ T cells sorted from blood, collected in a trial of the OX40 agonist ivuxolimab. The source of this sequence is an adult with an advanced solid tumor such as melanoma, head and neck, liver or kidney cancer. The CDR3, as DNA: TGTGCCAGCGGGCGAGGAGAATACAATGAGCAGTTCTTC. Its translation is CASGRGEYNEQFF. The whole variable domain, filled in from reference TRBV5-8 and TRBJ2-1, reads EAGVTQSPTHLIKTRGQQATLRCSPISGHTSVYWYQQALGLGLQFLLWYDEGEERNRGNFPPRFSGRQFPNYSSELNVNALELEDSALYLCASGRGEYNEQFFGPGTRLTVL.